This T cell receptor beta chain was sequenced in a study of blood T cells in healthy people across ages. This clonotype was seen only a few times. The donors, healthy Caucasians from Russia, were aged roughly 6 to 90. The CDR3 has 15 amino acids. V was shortened by 1 base and J by 6 bases, with 14 bases between the two germline ends. Per the germline V gene, CDR1 is LGHDT and CDR2 is YNNKEL (reference sequence). Sample-barcoded 5' priming and a J-beta primer mix drove a second PCR of 7 to 11 cycles. TCRdb fed the 5' RACE reads into MiXCR, producing one record per CDR3 protein. The sample holds hundreds of thousands of distinct CDR3 sequences, roughly 43% seen once.

Material for sequencing was blood. The V call is TRBV3-1, the J call TRBJ2-3, with D perhaps matching TRBD1 or TRBD2 (6 bases each). The sequence derives from a woman between 55 and 75 years old in good health. The CDR3 coding sequence is TGTGCCAGCAGCCAAGCGGGGGCGGGACTGGATACGCAGTATTTT. Protein sequence: CASSQAGAGLDTQYF.